This TCR beta chain stems from a study of blood T cell repertoires in COVID-19. In germline, CDR1 is SGHNT, CDR2 YYREEE (reference sequence). Unmatched junction bases numbered 7, after V lost 0 bases and J lost 3 bases. CDR3 length: 17 residues. The method was immunoSEQ multiplex PCR; TCRdb's version includes in-frame clones alone and lacks a portion of them. The data contain about 100,000 clones, around 79% of them singletons. Sequenced material: peripheral blood. V and J are TRBV5-4 and TRBJ2-3; 10 bases fit TRBD2. The clonotype comes from a human donor in a cohort sampled during active COVID-19. The CDR3: CASSLGGASGSTDTQYF. The CDR3 DNA reads TGTGCCAGCAGCTTGGGAGGGGCTAGCGGGAGTACAGATACGCAGTATTTT.